This TCR beta chain was profiled in a study of shared clonotypes between healthy human individuals. Study-level points and caveats: The study sampled only blood, and tissue repertoires likely differ.

Study processing details: Filtering differed because ImmunoSEQ produced junction-only sequences that carried no quality scores. Measured with immunoSEQ multiplex PCR; TCRdb has only the in-frame clones, and not every one. V, J and clone size are taken as reported in that table, and D and trimming were inferred from the DNA itself. The data show roughly 1 million clones, with roughly 80% seen just once and around 1.5% held by the top ten. As for this clone: Its antigen is not known.

Only Caucasian adults living in Nashville, Tennessee served as donors. Naive CD45RA+ and memory CD45RA-negative subsets were split from CD4+ cells. This CDR3 contains 15 residues. After removal of 6 bases from V and 5 bases from J, the junction contained 8 bases not matched to a gene. Germline CDR1 SEHNR, CDR2 FQNEAQ (reference sequence). J is TRBJ2-1 and V is TRBV7-9; 9 positions agree with TRBD1. This TCR was recovered from a man aged 18 to 29 in good health. The source material was memory CD4+ T cells sorted from blood. Subset specified: CD45RA-negative fraction. CDR3 in amino acids: CASREPGQGNNEQFF. DNA of the CDR3: TGTGCCAGCAGAGAACCGGGACAGGGTAACAATGAGCAGTTCTTC.